This T cell receptor (beta chain) originates from a study of CD8 T cells in Susac syndrome. Random hexamers were used to reverse transcribe about 0.5 to 1 ug of RNA. One entry per CDR3 protein, called by TCRdb with MiXCR from the immunoSEQ multiplex PCR reads. This sample has around 130,000 distinct CDR3 sequences; around 85% occur once, and the top ten carry around 0.51%. The V gene's germline CDR1 is ENHRY and CDR2 SYGVKD. The V end lost 2 bases, the J end lost 5 bases, and 13 bases lay between the germline ends. CDR3 size: 14 residues. The TEMRA cells underwent FACS enrichment, while the CD8+ and CD4+ T cells underwent negative isolation.

Material: CD8+ T cells from PBMCs. The receptor was isolated from a human donor with multiple sclerosis. The chain combines TRBV10-3 with TRBJ2-7, with D unresolved. CDR3 nucleotides: TGTGCCATCAGTGAGGGGCAAGGATTCCACGAGCAGTACGTC. Residues: CAISEGQGFHEQYV.